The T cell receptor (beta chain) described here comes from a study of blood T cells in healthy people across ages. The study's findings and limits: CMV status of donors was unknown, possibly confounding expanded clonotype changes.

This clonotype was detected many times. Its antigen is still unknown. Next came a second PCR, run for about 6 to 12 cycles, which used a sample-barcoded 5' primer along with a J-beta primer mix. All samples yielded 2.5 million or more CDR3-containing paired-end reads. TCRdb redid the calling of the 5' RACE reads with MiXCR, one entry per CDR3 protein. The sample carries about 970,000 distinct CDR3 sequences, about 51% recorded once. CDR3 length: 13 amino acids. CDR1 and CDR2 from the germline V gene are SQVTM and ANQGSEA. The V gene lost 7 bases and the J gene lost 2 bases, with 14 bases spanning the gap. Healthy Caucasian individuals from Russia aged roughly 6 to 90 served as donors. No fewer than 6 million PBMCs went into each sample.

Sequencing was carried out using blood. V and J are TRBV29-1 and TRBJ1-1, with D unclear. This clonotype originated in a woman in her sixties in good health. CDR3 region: CSGRGFGNTEAFF. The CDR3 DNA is TGCAGCGGACGTGGATTTGGCAACACTGAAGCTTTCTTT.